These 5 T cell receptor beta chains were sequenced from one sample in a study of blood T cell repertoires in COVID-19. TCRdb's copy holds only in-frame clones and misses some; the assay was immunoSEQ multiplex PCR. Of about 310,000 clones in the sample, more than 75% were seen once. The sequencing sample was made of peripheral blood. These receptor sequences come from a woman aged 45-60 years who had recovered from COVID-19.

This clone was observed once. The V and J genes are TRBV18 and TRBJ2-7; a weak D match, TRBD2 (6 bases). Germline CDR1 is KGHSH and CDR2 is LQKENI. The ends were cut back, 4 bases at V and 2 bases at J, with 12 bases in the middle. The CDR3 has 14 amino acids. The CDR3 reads CASSLSGSTYEQYF. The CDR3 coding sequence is TGTGCCAGCTCACTCTCCGGGAGCACCTACGAGCAGTACTTC.

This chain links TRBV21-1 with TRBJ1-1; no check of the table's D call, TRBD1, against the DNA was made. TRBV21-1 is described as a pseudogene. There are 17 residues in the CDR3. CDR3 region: CASSSPGTPNKNTEAFF. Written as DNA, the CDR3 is TGTGCCAGCAGCTCCCCCGGGACACCAAATAAGAACACTGAAGCTTTCTTT.

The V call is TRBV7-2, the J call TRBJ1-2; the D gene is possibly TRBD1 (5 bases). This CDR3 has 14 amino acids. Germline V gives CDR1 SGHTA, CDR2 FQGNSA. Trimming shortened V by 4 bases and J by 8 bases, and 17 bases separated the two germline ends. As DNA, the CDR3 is TGTGCCAGCAGCTCACGGCGGGGGGATGAAGGCTACACCTTC. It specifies CASSSRRGDEGYTF. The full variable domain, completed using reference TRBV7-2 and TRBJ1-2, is GAGVSQSPSNKVTEKGKDVELRCDPISGHTALYWYRQSLGQGLEFLIYFQGNSAPDKSGLPSDRFSAERTGGSVSTLTIQRTQQEDSAVYLCASSSRRGDEGYTFGSGTRLTVV.

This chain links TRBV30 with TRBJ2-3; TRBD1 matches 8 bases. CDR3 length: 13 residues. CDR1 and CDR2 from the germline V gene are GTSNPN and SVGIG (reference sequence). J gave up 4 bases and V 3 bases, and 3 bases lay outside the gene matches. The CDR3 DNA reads TGTGCCTGGAGCAGGGGGCAGGCAGATACGCAGTATTTT. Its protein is CAWSRGQADTQYF.

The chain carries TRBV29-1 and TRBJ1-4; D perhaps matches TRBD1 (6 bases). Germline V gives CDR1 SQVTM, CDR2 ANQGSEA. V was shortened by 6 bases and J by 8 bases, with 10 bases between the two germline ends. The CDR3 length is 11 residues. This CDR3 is CSVSRGEKLFF. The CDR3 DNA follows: TGCAGCGTGAGCAGGGGCGAAAAACTGTTTTTT. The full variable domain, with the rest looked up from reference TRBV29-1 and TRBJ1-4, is SAVISQKPSRDICQRGTSLTIQCQVDSQVTMMFWYRQQPGQSLTLIATANQGSEATYESGFVIDKFPISRPNLTFSTLTVSNMSPEDSSIYLCSVSRGEKLFFGSGTQLSVL.